These 27 T cell receptor beta chains were all obtained from the same sample, sequenced in a study of blood T cells in healthy people across ages. Next came a second PCR, run for about 7 to 12 cycles, which used a sample-barcoded 5' primer along with a J-beta primer mix. MiXCR was run by TCRdb on the 5' RACE reads, yielding one entry per CDR3 protein. This table holds over 950,000 distinct CDR3 sequences, roughly 51% found once. Material: blood. The receptors here all came from a woman aged 55 to 70 in good health.

Worth noting for this clonotype: A junction boundary mismatches the germline segment, possibly from a read error. The rearrangement uses TRBV6-6 and TRBJ1-4; TRBD1 matches at 7 bases. The CDR3 loop spans 16 amino acids. Germline V gene sequence: CDR1 MNHNY, CDR2 SVGAGI (reference sequence). The CDR3 DNA reads TGTGCGAGCAGTTACAGGTGGGACAGCGAGGATGAAAAACTGTTTTTT. It encodes CASSYRWDSEDEKLFF.

The rearrangement links TRBV7-9 to TRBJ2-1; D might be TRBD1 (5 bases). V lost 5 bases and J lost 9, with 11 bases in between. Per the germline V gene, CDR1 is SEHNR and CDR2 is FQNEAQ (reference sequence). CDR3 size: 12 residues. CDR3: CASSGRRVEQFF. For the CDR3, the DNA is TGTGCCAGCAGCGGACGCAGGGTTGAGCAGTTCTTC.

The rearrangement links TRBV5-6 to TRBJ2-3; a possible D gene is TRBD2 (5 bases). CDR1 SGHDT and CDR2 YYEEEE come from the germline V gene. The CDR3 length is 16 residues. Trimming removed 4 bases at V and 6 bases at J, with 21 bases between. The CDR3 DNA reads as TGTGCCAGCAGCCGCCGGACTCAACGCACCGGGGATACGCAGTATTTT. Its translation: CASSRRTQRTGDTQYF.

This chain uses TRBV20-1 with TRBJ2-4, with a tentative D call TRBD2 (6 bases). This CDR3 comprises 11 residues. Germline CDR1 reads DFQATT; CDR2 reads SNEGSKA (reference sequence). Trimming cost V 6 bases and J 8 bases, with 11 bases left between them. The CDR3 region has the DNA TGCAGTGCCGGGACTTCGGACATTCAGTACTTC. It encodes CSAGTSDIQYF.

This clonotype was observed once. The chain couples TRBV9 to TRBJ2-5; the D gene could be TRBD1 or TRBD2 (5 bases each). The J call may be wrong; the DNA end is better matched by TRBJ2-7. Germline-derived CDR1 and CDR2 are SGDLS and YYNGEE. This CDR3 spans 14 amino acids. CDR3 in DNA: TGTGCCAGCAGCGGCCCCGGGACGCTCTACGAGCAGTACTTC. Its protein is CASSGPGTLYEQYF.

This clonotype appeared a few times. The genes are TRBV11-2 and TRBJ2-7; D unresolved. CDR1 and CDR2 from the germline V gene are SGHAT and FQNNGV. V was trimmed by 5 bases and J by 0 bases, leaving 17 bases between them. The CDR3 is 16 residues long. The CDR3 DNA follows: TGTGCCAGCAGCCCTAGAGGACGTCGGAGCTCCTACGAGCAGTACTTC. It specifies CASSPRGRRSSYEQYF.

The chain has TRBV9 and TRBJ2-7, with 13 bases identical to TRBD2. Germline V lookup: CDR1 SGDLS, CDR2 YYNGEE. Trimming removed 0 bases from V and 2 bases from J; junction bases left unmatched: 2. This CDR3 is 16 amino acids long. CDR3 coding DNA: TGTGCCAGCAGCGTAGGAGGGACTAGCGGGGCCTACGAGCAGTACTTC. It codes for CASSVGGTSGAYEQYF.

V gene TRBV5-1 combines with J gene TRBJ2-7, with 8 bases matching TRBD1. CDR3 size: 14 residues. The germline V gene has CDR1 SGHRS and CDR2 YFSETQ. The J segment lost 2 bases and the V segment lost 4 bases, leaving 5 bases of the junction unmatched. CDR3: CASSGGQGTYEQYF. The CDR3, as DNA: TGCGCCAGCAGCGGAGGACAGGGTACCTACGAGCAGTACTTC.

For the CDR3, the DNA is TGCGCCAGCAGCCCAAAAAGGGGACAGGGGCCTGACGAGCAGTACTTC. It yields the protein CASSPKRGQGPDEQYF. The chain recombines TRBV4-1 with TRBJ2-5; TRBD1 aligns across 10 bases. Matching the DNA end better, TRBJ2-7 makes the J call doubtful. The CDR3 consists of 16 residues. The germline CDR1 and CDR2 sequences are MGHRA and YSYEKL.

This clonotype appeared a few times. The rearrangement uses TRBV18 and TRBJ2-1; D is ambiguous. Germline-derived CDR1 and CDR2 are KGHSH and LQKENI. V was trimmed by 1 base and J by 5 bases, leaving 9 bases between them. The CDR3 spans 14 residues. CDR3 amino acids: CASSPLAQNNEQFF. The CDR3 bases are TGTGCCAGCTCACCACTCGCCCAGAACAATGAGCAGTTCTTC.

Only a few counts were recorded for this clonotype. This chain links TRBV10-2 with TRBJ2-7; D is undetermined. This CDR3 has 14 amino acids. The germline CDR1 and CDR2 sequences are WSHSY and SAAADI. V lost 7 bases and J 2 bases, leaving 15 bases between the germline ends. The CDR3 nucleotides are TGCGCCAGCAACCCACAAGTGCTGCCCTACGAGCAGTACTTC. This sequence encodes CASNPQVLPYEQYF.

The chain has TRBV27 and TRBJ2-1; no reliable D call. Germline-derived CDR1 and CDR2 are MNHEY and SMNVEV (reference sequence). With 7 bases removed from V and 7 bases from J, the gap between germline ends came to 14 bases. CDR3 size: 13 residues. The chain's CDR3 is CASNPGPLNEQFF. The CDR3 nucleotides read TGTGCCAGCAACCCGGGCCCCTTAAATGAGCAGTTCTTC.

This clonotype was seen only a few times. This chain connects TRBV7-7 to TRBJ2-1, with 10 bases fitting TRBD2. The V segment lost 5 bases and the J segment 6 bases; nucleotides outside the gene matches: 7. In germline, CDR1 is SSHAT, CDR2 FNYEAQ (reference sequence). This CDR3 is 15 amino acids long. The CDR3 DNA reads as TGTGCCAGCAGCCCCTCACTAGCGGGAAGCAATGAGCAGTTCTTC. As protein: CASSPSLAGSNEQFF.

The chain joins TRBV18 to TRBJ2-4; the match to TRBD1 covers 8 bases. This CDR3 has 12 residues. CDR1 is KGHSH and CDR2 is LQKENI in the germline V gene. Trimming cost V 3 bases and J 15 bases; bases outside gene matches: 7. This chain's CDR3 is CASSPADRAGYF. The CDR3 DNA reads as TGTGCCAGCTCACCCGCGGACAGGGCAGGGTACTTC.

The V and J genes are TRBV6-5 and TRBJ1-4; TRBD1 matches at 7 bases. After removal of 6 bases from V and 8 bases from J, the junction contained 9 bases not matched to a gene. CDR1 is MNHEY and CDR2 is SVGAGI in the germline V gene. This CDR3 is 14 amino acids long. CDR3 sequence (DNA): TGTGCCAGCAGGGCAGGGGGGCCGGGAGAAAAACTGTTTTTT. Its translation is CASRAGGPGEKLFF.

This chain connects TRBV7-9 to TRBJ2-1; D is perhaps TRBD1 (6 bases). This CDR3 is built from 16 residues. Germline CDR1 is SEHNR and CDR2 is FQNEAQ (reference sequence). V was pared by 5 bases and J by 0 bases, with 14 bases between. Here the CDR3 reads CASSRGSFNSYNEQFF. CDR3 nucleotide sequence: TGTGCCAGCAGCAGGGGGAGTTTTAACTCCTACAATGAGCAGTTCTTC.

This clonotype was found once. The chain couples TRBV4-1 to TRBJ1-1; possibly TRBD1 for D (5 bases). Germline CDR1 and CDR2: MGHRA and YSYEKL. The CDR3 covers 13 residues. The V end was cut by 6 bases, the J end by 5 bases, with 13 bases between. CDR3 DNA: TGCGCCAGCAGTCCATCTCAGGGAACTGAAGCTTTCTTT. This translates into CASSPSQGTEAFF.

This chain links TRBV6-1 with TRBJ2-5; 10 nucleotides match TRBD2. The J call could be wrong; TRBJ2-7 is a better fit for the DNA end. The CDR3 runs to 14 residues. From germline, CDR1 is MNHNS and CDR2 SASEGT. CDR3 amino acids: CASSELAGAREQYF. The DNA of the CDR3 is TGTGCCAGCAGTGAACTAGCGGGAGCCCGCGAGCAGTACTTC.

The chain is built from TRBV20-1 and TRBJ2-1, with TRBD2 matching 13 bases. V gave up 0 bases and J gave up 6 bases; unmatched junction bases: 5. The V gene's germline CDR1 is DFQATT and CDR2 SNEGSKA (reference sequence). CDR3 length: 16 residues. In DNA form, the CDR3 reads TGCAGTGCTAGAGAGCCGACTAGCGGGAGGTCCAATGAGCAGTTCTTC. Its translation is CSAREPTSGRSNEQFF.

V and J are TRBV16 and TRBJ1-2, with D unclear. The length of the CDR3 is 15 residues. Germline values: CDR1 KGHSY, CDR2 FQNENV. Trimming took 1 base from V and 1 from J, leaving 10 bases between them. The CDR3 DNA reads as TGTGCCAGCAGCCAATTTATATCTGTTAACTATGGCTACACCTTC. It is translated as CASSQFISVNYGYTF.

In DNA, the CDR3 is TGTGCCAGCGGTCGGACCGCCCGGACGGCAGATACGCAGTATTTT. This encodes CASGRTARTADTQYF. This rearrangement joins TRBV6-5 to TRBJ2-3; D is unresolved. The CDR3 is made up of 15 amino acids. The germline V and J ends were trimmed by 8 bases and 4 bases, with 19 bases remaining between them. Germline loops: CDR1 MNHEY, CDR2 SVGAGI.

Points on this clonotype: This may come from a read error, since a much larger clone is one base off. This chain uses TRBV7-2 with TRBJ2-3; 8 bases match TRBD2. The CDR3 is 18 amino acids. Germline CDR1 SGHTA, CDR2 FQGNSA. Unmatched junction bases numbered 16, after V lost 2 bases and J lost 6 bases. The CDR3 bases are TGTGCCAGCAGCTTAATGGTCCGGCGGGGGGCCAAGGGTGATACGCAGTATTTT. Translating it yields CASSLMVRRGAKGDTQYF.

This sequence joins TRBV7-3 and TRBJ2-7, with 8 bases that match TRBD2. V dropped 0 bases and J dropped 2; count of bases not matched to a gene: 9. Germline V gene lookup returns CDR1 SGHTA and CDR2 FQGTGA. This CDR3 has 17 amino acids. CDR3 DNA: TGTGCCAGCAGCTTAACTGGTGCGGGGGGACCGACCTACGAGCAGTACTTC. Protein: CASSLTGAGGPTYEQYF.

V usage is TRBV7-2 and J usage is TRBJ2-7; the D gene is possibly TRBD2 (6 bases). Germline CDR1 and CDR2: SGHTA and FQGNSA. The V and J ends lost 5 bases and 6 bases respectively, with 23 bases between them. This CDR3 spans 16 amino acids. In DNA form, the CDR3 reads TGTGCCAGCAGCCGCTCGGGCGGCTTGGACTATGGCGAGCAGTACTTC. It translates to CASSRSGGLDYGEQYF.

CDR3 DNA: TGCAGTGGTGAGGACAGGGGCGACGAGCAGTACTTC. This sequence encodes CSGEDRGDEQYF. The chain has TRBV20-1 and TRBJ2-7; 9 positions match TRBD1. Per the germline V gene, CDR1 is DFQATT and CDR2 is SNEGSKA (reference sequence). The CDR3 loop spans 12 amino acids. Unmatched junction bases numbered 6, after V lost 7 bases and J lost 5 bases.

J is TRBJ2-5 and V is TRBV7-2, with 8 bases lining up with TRBD2. The CDR3 runs to 14 residues. Germline V gene lookup returns CDR1 SGHTA and CDR2 FQGNSA. V shed 5 bases, J shed 4 bases, and the junction held 6 bases outside the gene matches. CDR3 sequence: CASSNGRASETQYF. Here the CDR3 DNA reads TGTGCCAGCAGCAACGGGAGGGCCTCAGAGACCCAGTACTTC.

The V and J genes are TRBV4-1 and TRBJ2-7, with D hard to call. The V gene lost 2 bases and the J gene lost 3 bases, with 23 bases spanning the gap. This CDR3 has 18 amino acids. Per germline, CDR1 MGHRA and CDR2 YSYEKL. The CDR3 reads CASSQITIEMRTLYEQYF. The DNA of the CDR3 is TGCGCCAGCAGCCAAATTACAATCGAAATGAGGACCCTCTACGAGCAGTACTTC.